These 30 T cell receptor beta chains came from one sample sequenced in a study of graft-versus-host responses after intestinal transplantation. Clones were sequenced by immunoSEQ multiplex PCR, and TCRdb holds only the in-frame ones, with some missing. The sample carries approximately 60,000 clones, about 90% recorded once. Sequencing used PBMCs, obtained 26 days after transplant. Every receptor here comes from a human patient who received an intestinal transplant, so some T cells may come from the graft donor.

The CDR3 sequence: CASSQVPGTPYEQYF. The CDR3 DNA is TGCGCCAGCAGCCAGGTCCCCGGGACACCCTACGAGCAGTACTTC. This chain links TRBV4-1 with TRBJ2-7, with D possibly matching TRBD1 (6 bases). V was cut by 3 bases and J by 2 bases, with 14 bases left in between. The germline V gene has CDR1 MGHRA and CDR2 YSYEKL. The CDR3 is 15 amino acids.

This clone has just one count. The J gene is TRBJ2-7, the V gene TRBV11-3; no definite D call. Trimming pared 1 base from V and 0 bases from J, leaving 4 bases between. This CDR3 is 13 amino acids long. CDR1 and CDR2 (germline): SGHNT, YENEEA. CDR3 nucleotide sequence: TGTGCCAGCAGCTTAGGGCCCTCCTACGAGCAGTACTTC. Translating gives CASSLGPSYEQYF.

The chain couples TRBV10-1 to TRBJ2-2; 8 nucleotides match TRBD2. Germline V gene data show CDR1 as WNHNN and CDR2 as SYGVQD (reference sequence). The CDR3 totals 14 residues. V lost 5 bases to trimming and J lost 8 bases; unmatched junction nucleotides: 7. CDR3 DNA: TGCGCCAGCAGTAGCCCGGGACTAGGAGGGGAGCTGTTTTTT. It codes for CASSSPGLGGELFF.

The CDR3 coding sequence is TGCGCCAGCAGCCAAGATCCGGGACAGGGACTTGAAAAACTGTTTTTT. Amino acids: CASSQDPGQGLEKLFF. The chain is built from TRBV4-1 and TRBJ1-4; TRBD1 aligns across 9 bases. The V gene end was trimmed by 0 bases and the J gene end by 7 bases; junction bases not matched to a gene: 6. The CDR3 consists of 16 residues. From germline, CDR1 is MGHRA and CDR2 YSYEKL.

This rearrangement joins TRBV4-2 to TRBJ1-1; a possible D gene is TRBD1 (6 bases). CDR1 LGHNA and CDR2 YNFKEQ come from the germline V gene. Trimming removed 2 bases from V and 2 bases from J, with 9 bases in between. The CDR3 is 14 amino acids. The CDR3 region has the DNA TGTGCCAGCAGCCAAACAGGGTATAACACTGAAGCTTTCTTT. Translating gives CASSQTGYNTEAFF.

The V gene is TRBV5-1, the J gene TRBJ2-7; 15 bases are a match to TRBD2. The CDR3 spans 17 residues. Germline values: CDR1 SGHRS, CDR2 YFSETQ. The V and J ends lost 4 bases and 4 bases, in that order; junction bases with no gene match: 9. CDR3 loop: CASSRGLAGGPGYEQYF. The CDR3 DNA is TGCGCCAGCAGCCGTGGACTAGCGGGAGGGCCTGGGTACGAGCAGTACTTC.

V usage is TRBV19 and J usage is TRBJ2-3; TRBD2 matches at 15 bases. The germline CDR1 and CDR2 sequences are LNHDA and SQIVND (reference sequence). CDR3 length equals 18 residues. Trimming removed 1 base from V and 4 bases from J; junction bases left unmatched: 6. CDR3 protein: CASSIGGTSGRKADTQYF. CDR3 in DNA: TGTGCCAGTAGTATAGGAGGGACTAGCGGGAGGAAGGCAGATACGCAGTATTTT.

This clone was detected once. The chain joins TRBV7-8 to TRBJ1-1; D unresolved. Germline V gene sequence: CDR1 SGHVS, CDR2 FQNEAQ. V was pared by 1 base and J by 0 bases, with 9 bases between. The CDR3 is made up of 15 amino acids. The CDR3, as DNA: TGTGCCAGCAGCTTAGATGAGATAATGAACACTGAAGCTTTCTTT. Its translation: CASSLDEIMNTEAFF.

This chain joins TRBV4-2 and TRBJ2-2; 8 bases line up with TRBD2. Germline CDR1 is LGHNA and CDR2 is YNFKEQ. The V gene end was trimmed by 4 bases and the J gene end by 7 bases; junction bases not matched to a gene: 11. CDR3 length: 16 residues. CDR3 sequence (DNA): TGTGCCAGCAGCCCGAACGAGCGGGAGTTTATCGGGGAGCTGTTTTTT. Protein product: CASSPNEREFIGELFF.

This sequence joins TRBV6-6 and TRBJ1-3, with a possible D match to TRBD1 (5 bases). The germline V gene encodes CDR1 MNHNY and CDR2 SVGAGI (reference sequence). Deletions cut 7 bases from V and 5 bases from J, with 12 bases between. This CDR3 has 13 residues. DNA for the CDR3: TGTGCCAGCACAGGGATGGGGCGAAACACCATATATTTT. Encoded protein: CASTGMGRNTIYF.

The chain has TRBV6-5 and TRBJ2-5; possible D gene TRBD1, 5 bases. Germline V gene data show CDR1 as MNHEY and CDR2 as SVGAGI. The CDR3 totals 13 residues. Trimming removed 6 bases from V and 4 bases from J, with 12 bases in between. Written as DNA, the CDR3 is TGTGCCAGCAGCCCTGACAGTGCAGAGACCCAGTACTTC. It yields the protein CASSPDSAETQYF.

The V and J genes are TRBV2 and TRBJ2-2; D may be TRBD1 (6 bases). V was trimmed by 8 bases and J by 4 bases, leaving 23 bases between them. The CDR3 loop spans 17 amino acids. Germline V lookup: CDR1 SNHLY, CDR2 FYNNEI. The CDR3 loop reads CASFDGTGTTFTGELFF. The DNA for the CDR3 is TGTGCCAGCTTCGACGGAACCGGGACAACCTTCACCGGGGAGCTGTTTTTT.

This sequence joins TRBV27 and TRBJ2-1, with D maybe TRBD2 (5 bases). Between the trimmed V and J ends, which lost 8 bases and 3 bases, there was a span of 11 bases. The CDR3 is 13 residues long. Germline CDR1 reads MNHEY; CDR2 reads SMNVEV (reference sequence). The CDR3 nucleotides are TGTGCCAGCCTTGGGAGCGGCTACAATGAGCAGTTCTTC. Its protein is CASLGSGYNEQFF.

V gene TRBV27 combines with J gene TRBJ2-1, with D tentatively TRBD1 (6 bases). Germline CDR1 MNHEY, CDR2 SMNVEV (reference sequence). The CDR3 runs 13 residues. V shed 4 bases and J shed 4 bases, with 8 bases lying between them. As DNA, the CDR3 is TGTGCCAGCAGTTCGGACAGTTACAATGAGCAGTTCTTC. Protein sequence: CASSSDSYNEQFF.

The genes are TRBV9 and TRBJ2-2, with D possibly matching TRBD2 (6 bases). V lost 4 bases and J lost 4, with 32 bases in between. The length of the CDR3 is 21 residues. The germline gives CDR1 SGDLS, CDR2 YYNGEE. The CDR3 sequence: CASSPRPNRGGDSRRTGELFF. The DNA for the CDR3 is TGTGCCAGCAGCCCTAGGCCGAACAGAGGAGGGGACTCCAGGCGCACCGGGGAGCTGTTTTTT.

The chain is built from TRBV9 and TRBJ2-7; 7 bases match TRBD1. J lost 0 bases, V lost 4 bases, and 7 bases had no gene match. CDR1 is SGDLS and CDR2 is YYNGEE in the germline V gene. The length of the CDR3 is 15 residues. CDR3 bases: TGTGCCAGCAGCCCATCGACAGGGAGCTCCTACGAGCAGTACTTC. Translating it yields CASSPSTGSSYEQYF. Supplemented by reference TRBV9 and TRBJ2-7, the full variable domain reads DSGVTQTPKHLITATGQRVTLRCSPRSGDLSVYWYQQSLDQGLQFLIQYYNGEERAKGNILERFSAQQFPDLHSELNLSSLELGDSALYFCASSPSTGSSYEQYFGPGTRLTVT.

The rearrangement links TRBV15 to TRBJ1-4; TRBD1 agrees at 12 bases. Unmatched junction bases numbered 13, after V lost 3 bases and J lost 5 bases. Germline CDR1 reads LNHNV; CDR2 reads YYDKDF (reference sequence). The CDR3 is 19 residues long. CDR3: CATSRSGTGGVEGNEKLFF. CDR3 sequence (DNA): TGTGCCACCAGCAGGTCCGGGACAGGGGGCGTTGAAGGGAATGAAAAACTGTTTTTT. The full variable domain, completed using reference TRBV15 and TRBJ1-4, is DAMVIQNPRYQVTQFGKPVTLSCSQTLNHNVMYWYQQKSSQAPKLLFHYYDKDFNNEADTPDNFQSRRPNTSFCFLDIRSPGLGDTAMYLCATSRSGTGGVEGNEKLFFGSGTQLSVL.

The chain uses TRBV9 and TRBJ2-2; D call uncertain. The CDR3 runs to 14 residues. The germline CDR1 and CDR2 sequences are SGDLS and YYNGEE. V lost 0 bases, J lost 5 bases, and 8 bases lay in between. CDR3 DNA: TGTGCCAGCAGCGTAGGTGCGGCTACCGGGGAGCTGTTTTTT. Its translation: CASSVGAATGELFF.

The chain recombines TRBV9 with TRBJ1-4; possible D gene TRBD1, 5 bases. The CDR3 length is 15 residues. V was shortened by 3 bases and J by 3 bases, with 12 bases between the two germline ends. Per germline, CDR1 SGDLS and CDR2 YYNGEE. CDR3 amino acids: CASSAQGRANEKLFF. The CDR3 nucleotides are TGTGCCAGCAGCGCTCAGGGTAGGGCTAATGAAAAACTGTTTTTT.

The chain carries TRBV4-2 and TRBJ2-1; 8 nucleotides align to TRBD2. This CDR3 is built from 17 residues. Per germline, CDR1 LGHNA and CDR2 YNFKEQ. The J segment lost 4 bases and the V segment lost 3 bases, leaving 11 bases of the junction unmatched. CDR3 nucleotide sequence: TGTGCCAGCAGCCACCCCTCGGGGGGGGCCCTTTACAATGAGCAGTTCTTC. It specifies CASSHPSGGALYNEQFF.

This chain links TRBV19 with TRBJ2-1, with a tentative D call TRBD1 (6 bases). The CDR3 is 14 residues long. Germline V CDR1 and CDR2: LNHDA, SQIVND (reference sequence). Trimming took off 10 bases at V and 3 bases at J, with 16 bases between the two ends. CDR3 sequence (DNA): TGTGCCACCAGGTTGGCAGGGGTCTACAATGAGCAGTTCTTC. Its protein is CATRLAGVYNEQFF. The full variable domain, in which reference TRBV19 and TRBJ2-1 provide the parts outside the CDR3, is DGGITQSPKYLFRKEGQNVTLSCEQNLNHDAMYWYRQDPGQGLRLIYYSQIVNDFQKGDIAEGYSVSREKKESFPLTVTSAQKNPTAFYLCATRLAGVYNEQFFGPGTRLTVL.

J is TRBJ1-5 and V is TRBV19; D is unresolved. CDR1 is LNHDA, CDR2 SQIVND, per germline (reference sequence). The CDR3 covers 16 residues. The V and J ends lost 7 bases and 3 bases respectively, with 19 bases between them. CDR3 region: CASNDPTPGINQPQHF. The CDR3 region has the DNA TGTGCCAGTAATGATCCAACTCCCGGGATCAATCAGCCCCAGCATTTT.

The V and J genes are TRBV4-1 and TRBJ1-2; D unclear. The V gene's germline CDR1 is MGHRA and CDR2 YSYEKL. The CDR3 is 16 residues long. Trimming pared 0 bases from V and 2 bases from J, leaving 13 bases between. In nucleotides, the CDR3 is TGCGCCAGCAGCCAAGAATCATCCGTCAGGAACTATGGCTACACCTTC. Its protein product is CASSQESSVRNYGYTF.

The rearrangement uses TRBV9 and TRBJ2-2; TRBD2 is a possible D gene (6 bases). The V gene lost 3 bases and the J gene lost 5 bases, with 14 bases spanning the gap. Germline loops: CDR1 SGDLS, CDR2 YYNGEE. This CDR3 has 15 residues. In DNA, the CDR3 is TGTGCCAGCAGCGCTGGAGGGGTCAGAACCGGGGAGCTGTTTTTT. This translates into CASSAGGVRTGELFF.

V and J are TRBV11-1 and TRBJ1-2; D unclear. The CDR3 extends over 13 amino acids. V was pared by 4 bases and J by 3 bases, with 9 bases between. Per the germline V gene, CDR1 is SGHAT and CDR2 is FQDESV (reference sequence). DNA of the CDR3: TGTGCCAGCAGCTCCGAGGCCTACTATGGCTACACCTTC. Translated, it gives CASSSEAYYGYTF.

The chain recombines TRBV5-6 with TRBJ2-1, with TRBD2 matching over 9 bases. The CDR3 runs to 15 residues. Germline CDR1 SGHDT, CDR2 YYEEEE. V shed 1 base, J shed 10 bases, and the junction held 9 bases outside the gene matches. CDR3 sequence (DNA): TGTGCCAGCAGCTTGACTAGCGGGTCCCGAGGCGAGCAGTTCTTC. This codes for CASSLTSGSRGEQFF.

The CDR3 loop is CASTSGRNNEQFF. The CDR3 DNA is TGTGCCAGCACTAGCGGGAGGAACAATGAGCAGTTCTTC. The chain carries TRBV6-5 and TRBJ2-1, with 11 positions matching TRBD2. The CDR3 covers 13 residues. The ends lost 7 bases at V and 5 bases at J; junction bases unmatched: 1. Germline V lookup: CDR1 MNHEY, CDR2 SVGAGI.

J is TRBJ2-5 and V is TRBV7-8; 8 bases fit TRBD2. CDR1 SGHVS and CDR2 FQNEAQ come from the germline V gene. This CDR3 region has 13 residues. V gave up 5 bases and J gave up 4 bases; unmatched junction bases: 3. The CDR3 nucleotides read TGTGCCAGCAGCCCTAGCGGGCGAGAGACCCAGTACTTC. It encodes CASSPSGRETQYF. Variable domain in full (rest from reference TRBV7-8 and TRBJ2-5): GAGVSQSPRYKVAKRGQDVALRCDPISGHVSLFWYQQALGQGPEFLTYFQNEAQLDKSGLPSDRFFAERPEGSVSTLKIQRTQQEDSAVYLCASSPSGRETQYFGPGTRLLVL.

The CDR3 region is CASSLQLAGPYEQYF. CDR3 nucleotides: TGTGCCAGCAGTTTACAACTAGCGGGTCCCTACGAGCAGTACTTC. This chain connects TRBV27 to TRBJ2-7, with 9 bases fitting TRBD2. This CDR3 is built from 15 residues. J lost 2 bases, V lost 2 bases, and 4 bases had no gene match. Germline CDR1 reads MNHEY; CDR2 reads SMNVEV (reference sequence).

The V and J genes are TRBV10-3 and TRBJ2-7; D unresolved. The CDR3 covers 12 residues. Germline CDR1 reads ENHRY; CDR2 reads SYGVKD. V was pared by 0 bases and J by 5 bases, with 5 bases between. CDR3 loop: CAISESSDEQYF. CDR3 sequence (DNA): TGTGCCATCAGTGAGTCCTCTGACGAGCAGTACTTC.